This T cell receptor beta chain came from a study of cytomegalovirus exposure and HLA in healthy donors. The PCR ran on 60 Vbeta and 13 Jbeta primers. The method was immunoSEQ multiplex PCR; TCRdb's version includes in-frame clones alone and lacks a portion of them. Found here are 150,000 to 200,000 clones, roughly 85% of them singletons; the top ten hold over 12%. Turning to this clone: No antigen is known for it.

V dropped 7 bases and J dropped 2 bases, with 15 bases sitting between them. The CDR3 covers 14 residues. Germline V lookup: CDR1 LNHDA, CDR2 SQIVND (reference sequence). Study-wide points: TCR beta V segments were, for the most part, productive about 90% or about 30% of the time in an earlier analysis. Later analysis identified about 15,000 TCR beta sequences associated with HLA alleles, using a false discovery rate threshold of 0.05.

Input material: PBMCs. V is TRBV19 and J is TRBJ2-7, with a tentative D call TRBD2 (6 bases). The source of this sequence is a man in his forties or fifties in good health and CMV-seropositive. As DNA, the CDR3 is TGTGCCAGTACCCGGGACTGGCAAACCTACGAGCAGTACTTC. Amino acid sequence: CASTRDWQTYEQYF.